This TCR beta chain was observed in a study of blood T cell repertoires in COVID-19 (TCRdb year 2020). At the level of the whole study: Samples covering the acute and convalescent phases of COVID-19 were provided by collaborators in the United States, Italy and Spain. The material from the prospective study consisted of cDNA or gDNA derived from T cells, B-cell-depleted T cells, or PBMCs. Subjects who had been exposed to COVID-19, were actively infected with it, or had recovered from it provided the deeply sampled blood TCRbeta repertoires that made up the dataset. The repertoires were made available in a free public database intended to serve as a resource for research on the immune response to SARS-CoV-2. The samples were drawn from two sources: the first 160 participants of the ongoing ImmuneRACE study, and 1,000 to 1,500 subjects contributed by 6 global collaborators. A de-identified subject ID, COVID-19 status, age in years and sex were almost always included in the sample metadata. HLA class I and class II types, where available, came from metadata supplied by the sample provider rather than from assay-based typing.

Looking up the germline V gene yields CDR1 MNHNS and CDR2 SASEGT. The CDR3 runs 14 residues from the cysteine to the phenylalanine. Just the 42-base CDR3 DNA is kept, in frame starting at base 1. Between the V and J ends, shortened by 2 bases and 6 bases respectively, the junction contains 13 bases. The research as a whole found: Clinical and demographic metadata were provided uncurated, with the amount varying by source and participant.

TCRbeta CDR3 regions were amplified from genomic DNA by means of the immunoSEQ Assay, a bias-controlled multiplex PCR. The original methods were these. The number of nucleated cells in each sample was estimated from the amplification of reference gene primers within the assay. To quantify the absolute abundance of each unique TCRbeta CDR3 rearrangement, sequence reads were collapsed and filtered. For each sample, productive Simpson clonality was calculated as the square root of Simpson's diversity index across productive rearrangements. TCRdb mirrors the immuneACCESS table, restricted to in-frame sequences. Some clones are absent from its copies; in checked studies, under half trace to an unresolved V gene, and the reason for the others is unknown. The V and J calls and clone size come from that table; D and trimming were worked out from the DNA. Within this sample are some 300,000 clones, with 85% to 90% of them counted one time only. The ten largest clones represent approximately 6% of the sample.

In Seattle, one collaborating source enrolled patients while the infection was active and tracked those patients longitudinally over the course of disease. The collaborating institutions used their own protocols to collect whole blood in K2EDTA tubes. For TCRbeta analysis, collaborator samples were shipped as frozen whole blood, as isolated PBMCs, or as DNA extracted from either sample type. Comment on this clone: The clone's antigen remains unknown. Per-base quality was not reported, and no clone a single base away is much larger than it.

This clonotype was sampled from a woman between 50 and 59 years old with COVID-19, enrolled during active disease. The chain employs TRBV6-1 and TRBJ1-2, and the D gene may be TRBD1, 5 bases matching. The sample comprised peripheral blood. The DNA is as follows: TGTGCCAGCAGTGAACAATACTGGGGCGATGGCTACACCTTC. This is translated as CASSEQYWGDGYTF.